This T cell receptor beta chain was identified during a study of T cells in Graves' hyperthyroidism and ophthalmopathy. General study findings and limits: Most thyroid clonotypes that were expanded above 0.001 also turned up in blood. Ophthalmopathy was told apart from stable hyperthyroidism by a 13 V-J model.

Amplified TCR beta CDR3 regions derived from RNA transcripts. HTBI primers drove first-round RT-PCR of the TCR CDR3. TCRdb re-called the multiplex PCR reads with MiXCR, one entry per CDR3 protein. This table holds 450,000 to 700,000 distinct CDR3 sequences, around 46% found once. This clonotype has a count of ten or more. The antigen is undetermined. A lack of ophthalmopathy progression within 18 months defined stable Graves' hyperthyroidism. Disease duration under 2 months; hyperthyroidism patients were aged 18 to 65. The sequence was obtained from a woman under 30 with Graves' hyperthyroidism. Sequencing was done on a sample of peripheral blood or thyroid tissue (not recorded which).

CDR3 bases: TGTGCCAGCAGTTTTGGGCAGGTGGGCACTGAAGCTTTCTTT. It translates to CASSFGQVGTEAFF. V usage is TRBV28 and J usage is TRBJ1-1; no firm D call. The CDR3 totals 14 residues. Between the trimmed V and J ends, which lost 3 bases and 4 bases, there was a span of 12 bases. Germline V lookup: CDR1 MDHEN, CDR2 SYDVKM.